The rows below give T cell receptor beta chains drawn from one sample of a study of T cell clones after liver transplantation. Here immunoSEQ multiplex PCR was the method, and the copy in TCRdb shows in-frame clones only, minus some. The sample yields 93,000 or so clones, around 80% seen once. The source material was CD4+ T cells from blood, sampled approximately 43 months after liver transplant. The receptors shown here come from a human patient who received a liver transplant. These T cells may partly come from the graft donor. The CDR3 runs from the conserved cysteine through the conserved F or W. The D gene is left open where the match is weak.

v_gene,d_gene,CDR3aa
TRBV30,TRBD2,CAWIERETHEQYF
TRBV20-1,NA,CSARPQLYTLF
TRBV11-2,NA,CASSLVRDWNYGYTF
TRBV15,NA,CATSRDRTISGYTF
TRBV27,NA,CASSWRLNTGELFF
TRBV20-1,NA,CSAVSYEQYF
TRBV4-2,TRBD2,CASSQDGGRASEQFF
TRBV5-1,NA,CASSSPNSQGAHF
TRBV18,NA,CASSQPGHTTNEKLFF
TRBV9,TRBD2,CASSVGASGGNEQFF
TRBV7-2,TRBD1,CASSHTGGASGANVLTF
TRBV6-5,NA,CASAAPGNTIYF
TRBV28,NA,CASHRTIRGFNEKLFF
TRBV2,NA,CASRAQRNTIYF
TRBV5-1,NA,CASTRAGLNEKLFF
TRBV21-1,NA,CASSKCAGAEKRPNYGYTF
TRBV18,NA,CASSLGRGNTEAFF
TRBV6-1,TRBD2,CASTPSGYSYEQYF
TRBV28,TRBD2,CASSLRISGSGSSTGELFF
TRBV5-1,TRBD1,CASSGGTGTDEQYF
TRBV7-2,NA,CASSPGIGTREKLFF
TRBV4-2,NA,CASSPRARFSAGELFF
TRBV7-8,NA,CASSTLGGDTQYF
TRBV7-9,NA,CASSRMDSEQYF
TRBV18,NA,CASSPVGQSSYEQYF
TRBV28,TRBD2,CASSPGTSGVMEQYF
TRBV5-1,NA,CASSLDPNTGELFF
TRBV6-6,NA,CASSYNSGQNYGYTF
TRBV4-2,NA,CASSPRDTSGNTIYF
TRBV6-1,TRBD2,CASSDRRLAVSYEQYF
TRBV5-4,TRBD2,CASRPTSGRGYVGGELFF
TRBV5-1,NA,CASSLAVGANTEAFF
TRBV5-4,NA,CASSQAAGTGGNTIYF
TRBV30,NA,CAWSVGWSGGNTIYF
TRBV7-2,TRBD2,CASIGRAASYEQYF
TRBV5-1,NA,CASSLGLAAQETQYF
TRBV4-1,NA,CASSQVIGVQPTNEKLFF
TRBV28,NA,CASSLLRKEQYF
TRBV5-1,NA,CASSPRAVNTGELFF
TRBV13,TRBD2,CASTILSGRALNEQFF
TRBV10-3,NA,CAISEPRAGGSGYTF
TRBV18,NA,CASSGQSYEQYF
TRBV5-6,NA,CASSSGSGEKLFF
TRBV11-2,TRBD1,CASSSERDRVTGYTF
TRBV19,NA,CASSIRPHSYEQYF
TRBV7-9,NA,CASSLGSWNTGELFF
TRBV7-9,NA,CASSLGAGVFHTEAFF
TRBV10-3,NA,CAIEAGANVLTF
TRBV1,NA,CTSSQDLHIPGQGDYEQYF
TRBV9,TRBD1,CASSVVGQGIDEQYF
TRBV11-2,NA,CASRNTGELFF
TRBV30,NA,CAWGLPYNEQFF
TRBV25-1,TRBD1,CASRDRGPDTQYF
TRBV10-3,TRBD2,CATYSGEKITGELFF
TRBV5-1,NA,CASSLAIYRGENMNTEAFF
TRBV5-8,TRBD1,CASSLYLGQGTTKIYEQYF
TRBV4-2,TRBD1,CASSQDSDRGGSQYF
TRBV2,NA,CASRPRGRSPLHF
TRBV11-2,NA,CASSLVAGGYNEQFF
TRBV28,NA,CASSLFQGGRETQYF